This T cell receptor beta chain was sequenced during a study of beta chain features in type 1 diabetes. Sorting based on CD45RO/CCR7/CD25/CD127/CD95/CD27 separated CD4+ naive, central memory, regulatory and stem cell-like memory cells. This CDR3 has 16 residues. The germline V gene encodes CDR1 LGHNA and CDR2 YSLEER. Trimming left V 2 bases short and J 0 bases short, with 11 bases between. General observations from the study: Shortening that was moderate but significant affected the TCRB CDR3s of Type 1 diabetes patients in all four CD4+ subsets. Equally in patients and controls, PCR might preferentially amplify shorter templates. In the patient group, naive, central memory and Treg TCRB repertoires seemed more alike than in the healthy donor group.

Comment on this clone: Its antigen remains unidentified.

As every portion of the isolated RNA was reverse transcribed, the sequencing read expressed TCRB transcripts. About 3.57 million reads per sample were averaged for naive, central memory and regulatory samples. The table came from immunoSEQ multiplex PCR; TCRdb's copy has only in-frame clones and leaves some out. There are around 710,000 clones in the sample; approximately 13% occur only once, and more than 0.1% lies in the top ten. The rearrangement uses TRBV4-3 and TRBJ1-3; unclear D gene. Sample: naive CD4+ T cells from blood. The TCR was taken from a man aged 25 to 40 with type 1 diabetes. CDR3 residues: CASSQQGPYSGNTIYF. DNA for the CDR3: TGCGCCAGCAGCCAACAAGGACCCTACTCTGGAAACACCATATATTTT.